The next 20 T cell receptor beta chains were all read from a single sample in a study of T cells and Merkel cell carcinoma outcomes. TCRdb's copy holds only in-frame clones and misses some; the assay was immunoSEQ multiplex PCR. This sample has roughly 9,200 clones, with around 84% found just once. The sequencing input was tumor tissue from Merkel cell carcinoma. These receptor sequences come from a human donor with Merkel cell carcinoma.

The V call is TRBV6-5, the J call TRBJ1-1; 7 bases map to TRBD1. V shed 2 bases and J 4 bases; nucleotides not matched to a gene: 1. The CDR3 totals 13 residues. Germline V CDR1 and CDR2: MNHEY, SVGAGI. This chain's CDR3 is CASSYQGGTEAFF. The CDR3 nucleotides read TGTGCCAGCAGTTACCAGGGGGGCACTGAAGCTTTCTTT.

This chain uses TRBV28 with TRBJ2-7; perhaps TRBD2 as D (6 bases). CDR1 and CDR2 from the germline V gene are MDHEN and SYDVKM. CDR3 length equals 15 residues. Trimming cost V 4 bases and J 1 base, with 14 bases left between them. The CDR3 spells CASSSRRESSYEQYF. The CDR3 DNA sequence: TGTGCCAGCAGTTCACGGAGGGAAAGTTCCTACGAGCAGTACTTC.

V gene TRBV6-5 combines with J gene TRBJ1-2; TRBD1 might be the D (5 bases). V lost 0 bases to trimming and J lost 3 bases, with 11 bases between them. The CDR3 runs to 15 residues. The V gene's germline CDR1 is MNHEY and CDR2 SVGAGI. The CDR3 DNA sequence: TGTGCCAGCAGTTACTCCGAGGGGTCGTACTATGGCTACACCTTC. This sequence encodes CASSYSEGSYYGYTF.

This clone has just a few counts. The chain carries TRBV5-1 and TRBJ1-2, with D possibly matching TRBD1 (6 bases). Trimming took off 0 bases at V and 2 bases at J, with 11 bases between the two ends. The CDR3 has 15 residues. Germline V lookup: CDR1 SGHRS, CDR2 YFSETQ. CDR3 nucleotides: TGCGCCAGCAGCTTGGGCTGGGGGCTCAACTATGGCTACACCTTC. Its protein is CASSLGWGLNYGYTF.

The V call is TRBV7-2, the J call TRBJ2-2; TRBD2 matches at 12 bases. Looked up from germline, CDR1 is SGHTA and CDR2 is FQGNSA. The CDR3 sequence is 18 residues long. The V gene end was trimmed by 5 bases and the J gene end by 7 bases; junction bases not matched to a gene: 14. CDR3 amino acids: CASSLWTSGARSGGELFF. The CDR3 DNA reads as TGTGCCAGCAGCCTTTGGACTAGCGGGGCCAGATCGGGCGGGGAGCTGTTTTTT.

The rearrangement uses TRBV5-6 and TRBJ1-2; possibly TRBD1 for D (6 bases). V was cut by 4 bases and J by 8 bases, with 21 bases left in between. Germline CDR1 SGHDT, CDR2 YYEEEE. The length of the CDR3 is 15 residues. This CDR3 is CASSTKSLTGMGYTF. DNA of the CDR3: TGTGCCAGCAGCACCAAAAGCTTAACAGGGATGGGCTACACCTTC.

This chain connects TRBV28 to TRBJ2-4; D may match TRBD1 or TRBD2 (5 bases each). Germline V gives CDR1 MDHEN, CDR2 SYDVKM. Trimming shortened V by 10 bases and J by 1 base, and 17 bases separated the two germline ends. The CDR3 extends over 15 amino acids. The CDR3 loop reads CATTVRGRAKNIQYF. CDR3 bases: TGTGCCACCACCGTGAGGGGACGGGCCAAAAACATTCAGTACTTC.

The V and J genes are TRBV18 and TRBJ2-1; 14 bases match TRBD2. CDR1 and CDR2 from the germline V gene are KGHSH and LQKENI. The CDR3 has 17 residues. Germline trimming cut 3 bases from V and 5 bases from J; bases unmatched to any gene: 6. In DNA form, the CDR3 reads TGTGCCAGCTCACCTAGACTAGCGGGGGGGTACGACAATGAGCAGTTCTTC. It encodes CASSPRLAGGYDNEQFF.

The CDR3 reads CASSIGDRVTDTQYF. The CDR3 DNA sequence: TGTGCCAGTAGTATAGGGGACAGGGTCACAGATACGCAGTATTTT. This chain joins TRBV19 and TRBJ2-3; TRBD1 matches 9 bases. Trimming at V came to 1 base and at J to 2 bases, leaving 1 base not matched to a gene. The CDR3 sequence is 15 residues long. Germline CDR1 and CDR2: LNHDA and SQIVND (reference sequence).

The V and J genes are TRBV28 and TRBJ2-3, with D perhaps being TRBD1 or TRBD2 (5 bases each). The CDR3 totals 15 residues. V was pared by 1 base and J by 6 bases, with 14 bases between. The germline CDR1 and CDR2 sequences are MDHEN and SYDVKM. The CDR3 DNA is TGTGCCAGCAGTTTATCGTCAGGGCGAGGGGATACGCAGTATTTT. This translates into CASSLSSGRGDTQYF.

This chain joins TRBV6-1 and TRBJ2-5, with a possible D match to TRBD1 (5 bases). The CDR3 runs 16 residues. CDR1 and CDR2 (germline): MNHNS, SASEGT. Trimming pared 0 bases from V and 4 bases from J, leaving 15 bases between. The CDR3 spells CASSEAGGRVRETQYF. The CDR3 DNA follows: TGTGCCAGCAGTGAAGCAGGTGGCAGGGTTAGAGAGACCCAGTACTTC.

This sequence joins TRBV11-2 and TRBJ1-1; D not certain. The CDR3 has 15 residues. Deletions cut 3 bases from V and 1 base from J, with 12 bases between. Per the germline V gene, CDR1 is SGHAT and CDR2 is FQNNGV. The CDR3 nucleotides are TGTGCCAGCAGCTTCGGACGAGGCGGGAACACTGAAGCTTTCTTT. Residues: CASSFGRGGNTEAFF.

This clone is a singleton in its sample. The chain links TRBV5-4 to TRBJ2-2, with D tentatively TRBD1 (6 bases). The V end lost 4 bases, the J end lost 2 bases, and 9 bases lay between the germline ends. This CDR3 region has 14 residues. Per the germline V gene, CDR1 is SGHNT and CDR2 is YYREEE (reference sequence). This chain's CDR3 is CASSRDKNTGELFF. The CDR3 DNA reads TGTGCCAGCAGCAGGGACAAAAACACCGGGGAGCTGTTTTTT.

V usage is TRBV7-9 and J usage is TRBJ1-1; D gene uncertain. Trimming removed 1 base from V and 1 base from J, with 7 bases in between. CDR3 length: 14 residues. Germline values: CDR1 SEHNR, CDR2 FQNEAQ (reference sequence). The CDR3 region is CASSLDTENTEAFF. DNA of the CDR3: TGTGCCAGCAGCTTAGATACGGAGAACACTGAAGCTTTCTTT. Using reference TRBV7-9 and TRBJ1-1 for the parts outside the CDR3, the full variable domain is DTGVSQNPRHKITKRGQNVTFRCDPISEHNRLYWYRQTLGQGPEFLTYFQNEAQLEKSRLLSDRFSAERPKGSFSTLEIQRTEQGDSAMYLCASSLDTENTEAFFGQGTRLTVV.

V and J are TRBV11-3 and TRBJ2-1; D is perhaps TRBD1 or TRBD2 (6 bases each). The CDR3 runs to 15 residues. Germline lookup yields CDR1 SGHNT and CDR2 YENEEA. The V and J ends lost 3 bases and 0 bases respectively, with 9 bases between them. CDR3 region: CASSLGGASYNEQFF. The CDR3 DNA reads as TGTGCCAGCAGCTTGGGGGGCGCCTCCTACAATGAGCAGTTCTTC.

V usage is TRBV10-3 and J usage is TRBJ2-7; 11 bases are shared with TRBD1. Germline V gene data show CDR1 as ENHRY and CDR2 as SYGVKD. Unmatched junction bases numbered 1, after V lost 3 bases and J lost 6 bases. The length of the CDR3 is 13 residues. This chain's CDR3 is CAISDGTGGEQYF. The CDR3 DNA reads as TGTGCCATCAGTGATGGGACAGGGGGCGAGCAGTACTTC.

This sequence joins TRBV28 and TRBJ1-1; 7 nucleotides match TRBD1. The CDR3 is made up of 13 amino acids. After removal of 3 bases from V and 6 bases from J, the junction contained 4 bases not matched to a gene. Germline CDR1 MDHEN, CDR2 SYDVKM. CDR3 bases: TGTGCCAGCAGTTTCGACAGGGCCCCTGAAGCTTTCTTT. Its protein product is CASSFDRAPEAFF.

The chain joins TRBV9 to TRBJ2-7, with 7 bases that match TRBD2. With V trimmed by 4 bases and J by 7 bases, 5 bases remained unmatched. Looked up from germline, CDR1 is SGDLS and CDR2 is YYNGEE. The CDR3 runs 12 residues. CDR3 sequence (DNA): TGTGCCAGCAGCTCCGGGGGGTCGGAGCAGTACTTC. This gives the protein CASSSGGSEQYF.

Remarks on this clone: Its ends do not fully match the called genes, so a read error is possible. CDR3 sequence (DNA): TGCGCCAGCAGCTTGGCCAACGGAGGGAACAGTGAAGCTTTCTTT. This gives the protein CASSLANGGNSEAFF. The V call is TRBV5-1, the J call TRBJ1-1; the D is unclear. The CDR3 sequence is 15 residues long. Germline CDR1 SGHRS, CDR2 YFSETQ.

The count of this clone is one. In nucleotides, the CDR3 is TGCGCCAGCAGCCCGTTAGGGGGGGCCGGGGAGACCCAGTACTTC. It translates to CASSPLGGAGETQYF. The chain has TRBV5-1 and TRBJ2-5; D is possibly TRBD2 (7 bases). The CDR3 length is 15 residues. Deletions cut 4 bases from V and 5 bases from J, with 18 bases between. Germline CDR1 reads SGHRS; CDR2 reads YFSETQ. The full variable domain, completed using reference TRBV5-1 and TRBJ2-5, is KAGVTQTPRYLIKTRGQQVTLSCSPISGHRSVSWYQQTPGQGLQFLFEYFSETQRNKGNFPGRFSGRQFSNSRSEMNVSTLELGDSALYLCASSPLGGAGETQYFGPGTRLLVL.